This T cell receptor (beta chain) was identified in a study of T cell changes during pregnancy in multiple sclerosis (dated by TCRdb to between 2018 and 2020). Background on the whole study: The study examined how the T cell repertoire changed over the course of pregnancy in women with multiple sclerosis.

Preparation of the library involved the immunoSEQ multiplex PCR assay. TCRdb stores this immuneACCESS table with in-frame sequences only. Part of the clones is absent; in the studies checked, under half of the shortfall reflects unresolved V genes, and no reason is known for the rest. In this sample the table shows some 22,000 clones, about 90% of which occur a single time. Of the sample, 7.7% falls within the top ten clones. From the germline V gene (reference sequence), CDR1 is MNHNY and CDR2 is SVGAGI. From the cysteine up to the phenylalanine, the CDR3 has a length of 13 residues. Only the CDR3 portion is preserved as DNA: 39 bases, with reading frame beginning at the first base. The germline ends are 13 bases apart after V is trimmed by 2 bases and J by 9 bases. Points on this clone: Its specific antigen is unknown. Base qualities are missing; no much larger clone stands one base away.

The TCR originated in a female donor with multiple sclerosis, enrolled in a pregnancy study. The sequences come from CD8+ T cells from peripheral blood mononuclear cells, collected after pregnancy. The chain employs TRBV6-6 and TRBJ2-5; a weak D assignment points to TRBD1 (5 bases agree). The CDR3 region: CASSYGLTESQYF. The DNA sequence is TGTGCCAGCAGTTACGGTCTGACAGAATCCCAGTACTTC.